This section outlines one T cell receptor beta chain sequence together with its context. Its specificity is unknown. This specimen comes from a study of T cell clonotyping in hematopoietic cell transplantation. Study conclusions and caveats: After transplant, recipient diversity fell while pathologically expanded clonotypes grew through day 180. Graft donor and pretransplant recipient Inverse Simpson Index values predicted broader posttransplant TCR diversity.

Germline assignment: CDR1 GTSNPN and CDR2 SVGIG (reference sequence). CDR3 size: 14 residues. Trimming removed 0 bases at V and 8 bases at J, with 13 bases between. Sequencing was performed with immunoSEQ multiplex PCR; in TCRdb, only in-frame clones are kept and a portion is missing. This sample yields 13,000 to 15,000 clones, of which about 56% are seen a single time; almost 10% belongs to the top ten. Sequenced material: PBMCs. This sequence joins TRBV30 and TRBJ1-4, with a tentative D call TRBD1 (6 bases). This clonotype was sampled from a human donor who either received an allogeneic hematopoietic cell transplant for a myeloid malignancy or was a related donor (not recorded which). Some clones in this sample may be carry-over from other donors' samples. The CDR3 here is CAWSVHRVSEKLFF. The CDR3 nucleotides are TGTGCCTGGAGTGTACACAGGGTTAGCGAAAAACTGTTTTTT. The full variable domain, completed using reference TRBV30 and TRBJ1-4, is SQTIHQWPATLVQPVGSPLSLECTVEGTSNPNLYWYRQAAGRGLQLLFYSVGIGQISSEVPQNLSASRPQDRQFILSSKKLLLSDSGFYLCAWSVHRVSEKLFFGSGTQLSVL.